Listed below are T cell receptor beta chains from one sample, sequenced in a study of T cell responses to AZD1222 COVID-19 vaccine. Using immunoSEQ multiplex PCR, the repertoire was profiled, and TCRdb retains in-frame clones only, with some absent. Of about 170,000 clones in the sample, roughly 85% were seen once. The source material was peripheral blood, sampled 28 days after the second AZD1222 dose. The receptors shown here come from an adult who received the AZD1222 COVID-19 vaccine. CDR3s include the opening cysteine and the closing phenylalanine or tryptophan. The D gene is left open where the match is weak. Only some rows state a clone size, as once, few, many or a class for expanded clones.

CDR3 protein	CDR3 DNA	D gene	J gene	V gene	clone size
CATASTLDQPQHF	TGTGCCACCGCCTCGACGTTAGACCAGCCCCAGCATTTT	NA	TRBJ1-5	TRBV15	NA
CASSPPGGSNEKLFF	TGTGCCAGCTCACCACCGGGGGGTTCTAATGAAAAACTGTTTTTT	NA	TRBJ1-4	TRBV18	NA
CASSVGEQGSGAFF	TGTGCCAGCAGCGTCGGAGAACAGGGTAGCGGAGCTTTCTTT	NA	TRBJ1-1	TRBV5-4	NA
CASSFRTVAGELFF	TGTGCCAGCAGCTTCAGGACAGTGGCCGGGGAGCTGTTTTTT	NA	TRBJ2-2	TRBV9	NA
CASSIGQGPLNEQFF	TGTGCCAGCAGCATCGGACAGGGGCCTCTCAATGAGCAGTTCTTC	TRBD1	TRBJ2-1	TRBV5-8	NA
CASSLRPTGQTYNSPLHF	TGCGCCAGCAGCCTACGGCCTACGGGACAGACATATAATTCACCCCTCCACTTT	TRBD1	TRBJ1-6	TRBV5-1	NA
CSARGQGYTF	TGCAGTGCCAGAGGACAGGGCTACACCTTC	NA	TRBJ1-2	TRBV20-1	NA
CASSSLGLNTEAFF	TGTGCCAGCAGCTCCCTGGGGCTGAACACTGAAGCTTTCTTT	NA	TRBJ1-1	TRBV7-8	NA
CASSEYQGRYEQYF	TGTGCCAGCAGTGAATATCAGGGGCGGTACGAGCAGTACTTC	NA	TRBJ2-7	TRBV6-1	NA
CASSLARGAGDTQYF	TGCGCCAGCAGCTTGGCCAGGGGTGCCGGAGATACGCAGTATTTT	NA	TRBJ2-3	TRBV5-1	NA
CASSDLGHPQETQYF	TGTGCCAGCTCGGATCTGGGACACCCCCAAGAGACCCAGTACTTC	NA	TRBJ2-5	TRBV18	NA
CSSTRDTQYF	TGCAGCTCAACGCGAGATACGCAGTATTTT	NA	TRBJ2-3	TRBV29-1	NA
CASSEGAPPLTEQYF	TGTGCCAGCAGCGAGGGGGCTCCCCCATTGACCGAGCAGTACTTC	TRBD1	TRBJ2-7	TRBV7-2	few
CASSFTTTGELFF	TGTGCCAGCAGCTTTACTACGACCGGGGAGCTGTTTTTT	NA	TRBJ2-2	TRBV7-6	NA
CASSELGSSNYGYTF	TGTGCCAGCAGTGAACTCGGCAGCTCTAACTATGGCTACACCTTC	NA	TRBJ1-2	TRBV6-1	once
CASSQVRQGAYEQYF	TGCGCCAGCAGCCAAGTAAGGCAGGGGGCCTACGAGCAGTACTTC	TRBD1	TRBJ2-7	TRBV4-1	once
CASSPGVPANEKLFF	TGTGCCAGCAGCCCAGGAGTTCCAGCTAATGAAAAACTGTTTTTT	NA	TRBJ1-4	TRBV3-1/TRBV3-2	NA
CASGQTGTTAYEQYF	TGTGCTAGTGGTCAAACCGGGACTACGGCCTACGAGCAGTACTTC	TRBD2	TRBJ2-7	TRBV12-5	NA
CASSPQDGYGYTF	TGTGCCAGCAGCCCACAGGATGGCTATGGCTACACCTTC	NA	TRBJ1-2	TRBV4-2	few
CASSYSYPAAGNTIYF	TGTGCCAGCAGTTACTCCTATCCAGCAGCTGGAAACACCATATATTTT	NA	TRBJ1-3	TRBV6-5	NA
CASSLGGQVHYGYTF	TGTGCCAGCAGTTTAGGTGGACAGGTACACTATGGCTACACCTTC	TRBD1	TRBJ1-2	TRBV6-5	NA
CASSYSGWQRGTDTQYF	TGTGCCAGCAGTTACTCGGGGTGGCAGCGGGGCACAGATACGCAGTATTTT	NA	TRBJ2-3	TRBV6-2/TRBV6-3	NA